The 9 T cell receptor beta chains below all came from one sample that was sequenced in a study of blood T cell repertoires in COVID-19. The assay was immunoSEQ multiplex PCR, and TCRdb's table has in-frame clones only and misses some. The data contain about 97,000 clones, 75% to 95% of them singletons. Sequencing was performed on peripheral blood. These receptors came from a man younger than 35 with acute or convalescent COVID-19.

The rearrangement uses TRBV5-1 and TRBJ2-1; TRBD1 aligns across 8 bases. The CDR3 extends over 16 amino acids. The V and J ends lost 0 bases and 9 bases, in that order; junction bases with no gene match: 11. Germline loops: CDR1 SGHRS, CDR2 YFSETQ. CDR3: CASSLARQGAQGEQFF. CDR3 DNA sequence: TGCGCCAGCAGCTTGGCCCGGCAGGGGGCTCAGGGTGAGCAGTTCTTC.

The chain has TRBV9 and TRBJ1-6; D remains ambiguous. The CDR3 has 14 residues. The V end was cut by 2 bases, the J end by 0 bases, with 3 bases between. CDR1 is SGDLS and CDR2 is YYNGEE in the germline V gene. Here the CDR3 reads CASSVRSYNSPLHF. The CDR3 DNA reads as TGTGCCAGCAGCGTGCGCTCCTATAATTCACCCCTCCACTTT.

The chain uses TRBV5-1 and TRBJ1-4; 9 bases map to TRBD1. The CDR3 covers 18 residues. The germline V gene has CDR1 SGHRS and CDR2 YFSETQ. V was clipped by 0 bases and J by 3 bases; unmatched bases: 9. CDR3 sequence: CASSLDPPGQGPNEKLFF. Here the CDR3 DNA reads TGCGCCAGCAGCTTGGACCCCCCGGGACAGGGACCTAATGAAAAACTGTTTTTT.

This chain uses TRBV4-1 with TRBJ1-5, with 8 nucleotides matching TRBD1. The CDR3 covers 18 residues. J lost 5 bases, V lost 2 bases, and 14 bases had no gene match. In germline, CDR1 is MGHRA, CDR2 YSYEKL. The DNA for the CDR3 is TGCGCCAGCAGCCAATCCTGGACAGGGACAAGTTCGGATCAGCCCCAGCATTTT. Protein sequence: CASSQSWTGTSSDQPQHF.

DNA for the CDR3: TGTGCCAGCACCCAGACTAGCTCAAGTGAGCAGTTCTTC. Encoded protein: CASTQTSSSEQFF. The V gene is TRBV13, the J gene TRBJ2-1; 7 nucleotides line up with TRBD2. From germline, CDR1 is PRHDT and CDR2 FYEKMQ (reference sequence). CDR3 length: 13 residues. Trimming at V came to 7 bases and at J to 9 bases, leaving 9 bases not matched to a gene.

V gene TRBV2 combines with J gene TRBJ2-7; D is undetermined. This CDR3 is 13 amino acids long. Germline CDR1 reads SNHLY; CDR2 reads FYNNEI. Trimming took off 5 bases at V and 2 bases at J, with 10 bases between the two ends. CDR3 nucleotides: TGTGCCAGCAGTTACGGAGTGACCTACGAGCAGTACTTC. Translation: CASSYGVTYEQYF.

This clone was counted once. The CDR3 region is CASSLAGSEKLFF. The CDR3 nucleotides read TGTGCCAGCAGCTTGGCGGGGAGTGAAAAACTGTTTTTT. This rearrangement joins TRBV5-4 to TRBJ1-4; unclear D gene. Between the trimmed V and J ends, which lost 0 bases and 7 bases, there was a span of 7 bases. CDR3 length equals 13 residues. The germline V gene has CDR1 SGHNT and CDR2 YYREEE (reference sequence).

The chain joins TRBV6-5 to TRBJ1-1; perhaps TRBD1 as D (5 bases). The CDR3 totals 10 residues. In germline, CDR1 is MNHEY, CDR2 SVGAGI. Deletions cut 10 bases from V and 8 bases from J, with 11 bases between. The CDR3 here is CATHDREAFF. The DNA for the CDR3 is TGTGCCACCCATGACAGAGAAGCTTTCTTT.

The gene calls are TRBV6-2 or TRBV6-3 and TRBJ1-2; a weak D match, TRBD1 (5 bases). CDR3 length: 13 residues. CDR1 and CDR2 (germline): MNHEY, SVGEGT. The V end was cut by 6 bases, the J end by 3 bases, with 11 bases between. The CDR3 nucleotides are TGTGCCAGCAGCCCGGACACTTACTATGGCTACACCTTC. It yields the protein CASSPDTYYGYTF.